The rows below give T cell receptor beta chains drawn from one sample of a study of blood T cells in healthy people across ages. TCRdb processed the 5' RACE reads anew with MiXCR; each CDR3 protein has one entry. Seen here are about 900,000 distinct CDR3 sequences, approximately 59% observed once, and the top ten hold about 27%. Sequences were obtained from blood. These receptor sequences come from a young man in good health. CDR3s include the opening cysteine and the closing phenylalanine or tryptophan. Each record gives: CDR3 DNA, CDR3 protein, D gene, clone size, J gene, V gene. A D gene is named only where the DNA matches it firmly. The size of a clone is reported for some rows only, either as once, few or many, or as a class for expanded clones.

TGTGCCAGCAGCAGAGACAGGGGGGACGCCAAATCCTACGAGCAGTACTTC,CASSRDRGDAKSYEQYF,TRBD1,.,TRBJ2-7,TRBV6-6
TGTGCCAGCAGTTTCTATGGAGCAGATACGCAGTATTTT,CASSFYGADTQYF,.,.,TRBJ2-3,TRBV6-2/TRBV6-3
TGTGCCAGCAGCCCACAGTCCTCCAGGGAGACCCAGTACTTC,CASSPQSSRETQYF,.,.,TRBJ2-5,TRBV7-2
TGTGCCAGCAGTCCCGGGACCAGCCCGTACCAAGAGACCCAGTACTTC,CASSPGTSPYQETQYF,.,.,TRBJ2-5,TRBV6-5
TGTGCCAGCAGCACCGGACAGGGCTCCTACAATGAGCAGTTCTTC,CASSTGQGSYNEQFF,TRBD1,.,TRBJ2-1,TRBV7-9
TGTGCCAGCAGTTCCTTCTTGGACCTCCCGCCCGGGATTCAGTACTTC,CASSSFLDLPPGIQYF,.,.,TRBJ2-4,TRBV6-5
TGCGCCAGCAGCCAAGTGGTAGCGGGTGCCTACGAGCAGTACTTC,CASSQVVAGAYEQYF,TRBD2,.,TRBJ2-7,TRBV4-3
TGTGCCAGCAGCCCGGAACTAGCGGGGGGATACACCGGGGAGCTGTTTTTT,CASSPELAGGYTGELFF,TRBD2,.,TRBJ2-2,TRBV7-6
TGCGCCAGCAGCCGCACAGGGGGCGGTGACTATGGCTACACCTTC,CASSRTGGGDYGYTF,TRBD1,.,TRBJ1-2,TRBV4-3
TGTGCCAGCAGTGAACAGGGGAGCTCCTATAATTCACCCCTCCACTTT,CASSEQGSSYNSPLHF,.,few,TRBJ1-6,TRBV2
TGTGCCAGCAGTTCCATGGGGGGGGGAACTGGGGCCAACGTCCTGACTTTC,CASSSMGGGTGANVLTF,TRBD2,.,TRBJ2-6,TRBV6-5
TGCAGCGTCGACCTCGGGACAGGAGCCTACGAGCAGTACTTC,CSVDLGTGAYEQYF,TRBD1,few,TRBJ2-7,TRBV29-1
TGTGCCATCACGGAACCGGGACTGAACACCGGGGAGCTGTTTTTT,CAITEPGLNTGELFF,.,.,TRBJ2-2,TRBV10-3
TGTGCCAGTAGTGCCCCACAGGGGGTCGGTGAGACCCAGTACTTC,CASSAPQGVGETQYF,TRBD1,.,TRBJ2-5,TRBV19
TGCAGTGCTAGCGGTGGCCTGTTTGTTGATACGCAGTATTTT,CSASGGLFVDTQYF,.,.,TRBJ2-3,TRBV20-1